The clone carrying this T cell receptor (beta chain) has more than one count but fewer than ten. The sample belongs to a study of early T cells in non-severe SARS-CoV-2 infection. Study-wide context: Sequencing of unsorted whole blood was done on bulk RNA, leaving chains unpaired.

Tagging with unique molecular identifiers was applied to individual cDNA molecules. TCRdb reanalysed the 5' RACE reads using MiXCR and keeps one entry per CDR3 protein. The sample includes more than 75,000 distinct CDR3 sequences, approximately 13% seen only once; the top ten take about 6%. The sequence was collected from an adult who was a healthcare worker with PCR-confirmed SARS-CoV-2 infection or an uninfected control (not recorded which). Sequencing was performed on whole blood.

This chain's CDR3 is CASSQPLDSYGYTF. The CDR3 nucleotides are TGTGCCAGCAGCCAACCTTTAGACAGCTATGGCTACACCTTC. V is TRBV4-2 and J is TRBJ1-2, with D perhaps matching TRBD1 (5 bases). Germline CDR1 is LGHNA and CDR2 is YNFKEQ. CDR3 length equals 14 residues. Trimming shortened V by 2 bases and J by 4 bases, and 11 bases separated the two germline ends.